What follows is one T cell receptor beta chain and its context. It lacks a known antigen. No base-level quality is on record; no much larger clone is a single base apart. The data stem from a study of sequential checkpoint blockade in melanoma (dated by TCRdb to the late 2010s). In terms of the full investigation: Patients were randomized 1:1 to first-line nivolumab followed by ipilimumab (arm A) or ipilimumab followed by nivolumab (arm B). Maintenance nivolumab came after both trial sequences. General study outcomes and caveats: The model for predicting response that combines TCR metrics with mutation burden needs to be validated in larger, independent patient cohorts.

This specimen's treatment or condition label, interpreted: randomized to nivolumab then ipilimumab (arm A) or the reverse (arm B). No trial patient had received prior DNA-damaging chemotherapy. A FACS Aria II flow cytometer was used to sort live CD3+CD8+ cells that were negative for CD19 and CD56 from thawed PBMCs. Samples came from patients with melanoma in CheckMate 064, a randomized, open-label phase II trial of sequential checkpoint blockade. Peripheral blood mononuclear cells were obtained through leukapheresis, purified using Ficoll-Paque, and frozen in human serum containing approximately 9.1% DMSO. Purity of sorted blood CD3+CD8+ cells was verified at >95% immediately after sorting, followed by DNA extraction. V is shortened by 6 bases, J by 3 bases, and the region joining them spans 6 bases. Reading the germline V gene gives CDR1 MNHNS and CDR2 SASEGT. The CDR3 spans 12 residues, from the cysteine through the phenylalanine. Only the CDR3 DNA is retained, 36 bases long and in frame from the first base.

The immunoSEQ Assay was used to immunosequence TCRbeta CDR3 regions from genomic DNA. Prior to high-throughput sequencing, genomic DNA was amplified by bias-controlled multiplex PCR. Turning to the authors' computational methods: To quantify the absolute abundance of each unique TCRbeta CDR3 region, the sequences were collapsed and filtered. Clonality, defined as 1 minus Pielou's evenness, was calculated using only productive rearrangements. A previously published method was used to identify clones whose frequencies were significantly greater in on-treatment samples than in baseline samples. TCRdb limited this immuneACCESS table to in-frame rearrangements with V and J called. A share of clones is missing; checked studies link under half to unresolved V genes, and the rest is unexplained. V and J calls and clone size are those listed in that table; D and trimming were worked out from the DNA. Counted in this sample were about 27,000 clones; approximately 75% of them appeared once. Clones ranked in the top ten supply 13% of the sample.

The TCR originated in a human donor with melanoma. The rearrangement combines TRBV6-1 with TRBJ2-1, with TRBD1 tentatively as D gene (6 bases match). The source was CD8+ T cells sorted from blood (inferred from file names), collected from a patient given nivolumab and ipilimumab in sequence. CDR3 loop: CASRDSYNEQFF. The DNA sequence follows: TGTGCCAGCAGGGACAGCTACAATGAGCAGTTCTTC.